This T cell receptor (beta chain) was profiled in a study of T cell responses to AZD1222 COVID-19 vaccine (dated by TCRdb to the early 2020s). With respect to the entire study: AZD1222 recipients with second doses at about 4 weeks or about 12 weeks were pooled, because spike-specific TCR depth and breadth did not differ between schedules. Trial participants were enrolled into age subgroups of 18-55, 56-69 and 70-plus years, which contained about 150, 27 and 61 TCR-sequenced participants, respectively. TCR sequencing covered 230 or so trial participants: about 210 given two doses of AZD1222 and 26 given two doses of MenACWY control vaccine.

The CDR3 regions of human TCRbeta chains were analyzed by immunosequencing. The paper's processing steps were these. TCRs in the repertoires were compared against a reference library of SARS-CoV-2-specific TCRs that had been generated with the MIRA antigen-specificity platform. Breadth meant the fraction of unique TCRs that were SARS-CoV-2-associated, whereas depth meant the fraction of total T cells that were SARS-CoV-2-associated. Using the MIRA data, each spike-specific TCR was mapped to the spike region that the TCR reacts to and placed in a CD4 or CD8 class. Log10-transformed breadth and depth values were compared by one-way ANOVA with Sidak's multiple comparisons tests. TCRdb provides this immuneACCESS table in a form limited to in-frame rearrangements. Some clones are lacking; in checked studies, under half of them reflect an unresolved V gene, and why the rest are absent is not known. V, J and clone size reflect that table, while D and trimming were determined from the DNA. This sample lists around 100,000 clones; around 90% were detected once. The ten largest clones take up 16% of the sample.

The time point label of this sample denotes: baseline before first vaccination. Samples from vaccinated people were obtained from the UK trials COV001 and COV002, which included a single-blind randomized controlled phase 2/3 trial of AZD1222 (ChAdOx1 nCoV-19) in healthy adults. Trial participant PBMC samples were collected at day 0 and day 28 after the second dose for TCRbeta chain sequencing. Results the study describes overall, beyond this receptor: In the small 56-69-year group, the increase in depth fell short of significance, most likely because of low power. The vaccine-associated CD4 TCRs covered the entire spike protein, and the dominant responses fell in regions 160-218 and 743-854. Only a handful of AZD1222 recipients were SARS-CoV-2 seropositive at baseline, limiting conclusions about previously exposed vaccinees. Because no day 14 peak-response samples were available, the repertoires could be characterized only after the peak T cell response. After two AZD1222 doses, spike-specific TCR breadth and depth were significantly higher than at day 0 and than in MenACWY recipients. Nearly half of unique spike-specific TCRs reportedly recognized epitopes outside regions mutated in the B.1.351 and B.1.1.7 variants. Most participants were white British and females outnumbered males, and the authors suggested that clonal diversity may have been underestimated.

Details on this clone: The clone's antigen remains unknown. The sample holds no much larger clone one base away, and base qualities are not on file.

V is shortened by 5 bases, J by 4 bases, and the region joining them spans 12 bases. Per the germline V gene, MDHEN is the CDR1 and SYDVKM is the CDR2. From its cysteine to its phenylalanine, the CDR3 spans 14 amino acids. Only the CDR3 DNA stays, 42 bases, in frame from base 1. The rearranged chain carries TRBV28 and TRBJ2-1; the D gene lacks a confident call. The receptor's source is an adult in good health. Source: peripheral blood, taken on day 0 of AZD1222 vaccination. The DNA reads as follows: TGTGCCAGCAGTCCCCTGACCGGGTACAATGAGCAGTTCTTC. It translates to CASSPLTGYNEQFF. Extended through the reference TRBV28 and TRBJ2-1 proteins, this CDR3 yields the full variable domain: DVKVTQSSRYLVKRTGEKVFLECVQDMDHENMFWYRQDPGLGLRLIYFSYDVKMKEKGDIPEGYSVSREKKERFSLILESASTNQTSMYLCASSPLTGYNEQFFGPGTRLTVL.